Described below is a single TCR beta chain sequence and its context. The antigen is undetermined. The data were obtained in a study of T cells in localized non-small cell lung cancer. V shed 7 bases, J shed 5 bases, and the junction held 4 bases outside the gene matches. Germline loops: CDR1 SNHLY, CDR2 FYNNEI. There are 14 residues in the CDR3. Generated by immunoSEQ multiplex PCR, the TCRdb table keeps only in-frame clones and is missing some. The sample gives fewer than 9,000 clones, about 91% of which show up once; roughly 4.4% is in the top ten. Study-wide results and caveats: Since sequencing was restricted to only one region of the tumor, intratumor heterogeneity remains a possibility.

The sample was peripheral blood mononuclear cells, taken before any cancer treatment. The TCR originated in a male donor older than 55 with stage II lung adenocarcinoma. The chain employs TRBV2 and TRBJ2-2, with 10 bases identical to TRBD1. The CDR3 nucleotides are TGTGCCAGCACAGTGGGACAGGGGACCGGGGAGCTGTTTTTT. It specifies CASTVGQGTGELFF.